The source of this TCR beta chain is a study of OX40 agonist ivuxolimab in advanced cancers. The germline V gene encodes CDR1 SGHNT and CDR2 YYREEE (reference sequence). This CDR3 comprises 13 residues. The V end lost 4 bases, the J end lost 7 bases, and 12 bases lay between the germline ends. Clones were sequenced by immunoSEQ multiplex PCR, and TCRdb holds only the in-frame ones, with some missing. The sample gives some 70,000 clones, 65% to 90% of which show up once; around 1.1% is in the top ten. Sequenced material: CD4+ or CD8+ T cells sorted from blood, taken in a trial of the OX40 agonist ivuxolimab. This rearrangement joins TRBV5-4 to TRBJ1-5; D is perhaps TRBD1 (5 bases). The clonotype comes from an adult with an advanced solid tumor such as melanoma, head and neck, liver or kidney cancer. CDR3 residues: CASSRERTQPQHF. The DNA for the CDR3 is TGTGCCAGCAGCCGAGAAAGGACACAGCCCCAGCATTTT.